This paragraph reports one TCR beta chain. Its antigen is as yet unknown. The sample belongs to a study of cytomegalovirus exposure and HLA in healthy donors. The study's findings and limits: The study listed approximately 160 cytomegalovirus-associated TCR beta chains.

Germline loops: CDR1 SGHTA, CDR2 FQGTGA. CDR3 length equals 17 residues. Trimming pared 4 bases from V and 1 base from J, leaving 14 bases between. Only in-frame clones appear in the TCRdb table, and some are missing; sequencing was by immunoSEQ multiplex PCR. Seen here are around 400,000 clones, roughly 90% observed once, and the top ten hold approximately 0.86%. The chain couples TRBV7-3 to TRBJ2-6; possible D gene TRBD1, 6 bases. The sequence was collected from a woman younger than 35 in good health and CMV-seronegative. Sequenced sample: PBMCs. The CDR3 loop is CASSSPGQSSGANVLTF. In DNA, the CDR3 is TGTGCCAGCAGCTCGCCGGGACAAAGTTCTGGGGCCAACGTCCTGACTTTC. Complete variable domain (other parts from reference TRBV7-3 and TRBJ2-6): GAGVSQTPSNKVTEKGKYVELRCDPISGHTALYWYRQSLGQGPEFLIYFQGTGAADDSGLPNDRFFAVRPEGSVSTLKIQRTERGDSAVYLCASSSPGQSSGANVLTFGAGSRLTVL.